The following is a T cell receptor beta chain sequence with its context. Its specificity is not known. The PCR contained 60 Vbeta and 13 Jbeta primers. Some clones are missing from TCRdb's copy, which holds only in-frame ones; the method was immunoSEQ multiplex PCR. The data contain 150,000 or so clones, approximately 81% of them singletons. This entry comes from a study of cytomegalovirus exposure and HLA in healthy donors. V gave up 3 bases and J gave up 7 bases, with 17 bases separating them. The CDR3 runs to 15 residues. Looked up from germline, CDR1 is SGDLS and CDR2 is YYNGEE. Overall study results and limits: In a later analysis, a genetic analysis reported fewer productive-TCR N-insertions in an Asian-associated ancestry cluster than the cohort average.

The source is a boy between 2 and 15 years old in good health and CMV-seronegative. V and J are TRBV9 and TRBJ2-1; tentatively, D is TRBD1 (6 bases). Sequencing was done on a sample of PBMCs. CDR3 sequence: CASSEQGGIQNEQFF. CDR3 coding DNA: TGTGCCAGCAGCGAACAGGGTGGGATCCAGAATGAGCAGTTCTTC.